These T cell receptor beta chains were read from a single sample in a study of T cell repertoires in cytomegalovirus infection. The antigens for these receptors are not known. TCRdb ran MiXCR on the reads and lists one entry per CDR3 protein. Here the sample spans around 95,000 distinct CDR3 sequences, approximately 32% being singletons. The sample was CD8+ T cells from cultured PBMCs, taken from culture after CMV antigen stimulation. The receptors derive from a human donor in good health (CMV status not recorded). Some clones in this sample may be carry-over from other donors' samples. Each CDR3 is given with its conserved first and last residue. A D gene is named only where the DNA matches it firmly. Clone size is stated in some rows and not others, as once, few, many or a class when expanded.

cdr3_aa: CASSLNGVGTSGELFF
cdr3_nt: TGTGCCAGCAGCTTAAATGGAGTAGGCACCTCCGGGGAGCTGTTTTTT
v_call: TRBV11-1
d_call: .
clone_size: many
j_call: TRBJ2-2

cdr3_aa: CASSMHGTVYGYTF
cdr3_nt: TGTGCCAGCAGCATGCACGGGACGGTATATGGCTACACCTTC
v_call: TRBV5-6
d_call: .
clone_size: .
j_call: TRBJ1-2

cdr3_aa: CASREGLSNQPQHF
cdr3_nt: TGTGCCAGCCGTGAGGGTCTTAGCAATCAGCCCCAGCATTTT
v_call: TRBV2
d_call: .
clone_size: few
j_call: TRBJ1-5

cdr3_aa: CASSLSGGGGYTF
cdr3_nt: TGTGCCAGCAGTTTATCTGGGGGTGGTGGCTACACCTTC
v_call: TRBV12-3/TRBV12-4
d_call: .
clone_size: many
j_call: TRBJ1-2

cdr3_aa: CASSTGGGGYTF
cdr3_nt: TGTGCCAGTAGTACAGGGGGCGGCGGCTACACCTTC
v_call: TRBV19
d_call: TRBD1
clone_size: .
j_call: TRBJ1-2

cdr3_aa: CASSLGLAGIHEQFF
cdr3_nt: TGTGCCAGCAGCCTGGGACTAGCGGGTATCCATGAGCAGTTCTTC
v_call: TRBV11-2
d_call: TRBD2
clone_size: many
j_call: TRBJ2-1

cdr3_aa: CASSLSAGGNYEQYF
cdr3_nt: TGTGCCAGCAGTTTATCGGCGGGGGGGAACTACGAGCAGTACTTC
v_call: TRBV27
d_call: TRBD2
clone_size: .
j_call: TRBJ2-7

cdr3_aa: CASRQTSRGRNEQFF
cdr3_nt: TGTGCCAGTAGACAAACCTCCAGGGGGAGGAATGAGCAGTTCTTC
v_call: TRBV19
d_call: .
clone_size: few
j_call: TRBJ2-1

cdr3_aa: CASSVDRAYTEAFF
cdr3_nt: TGTGCCAGCAGTGTCGACAGGGCTTACACTGAAGCTTTCTTT
v_call: TRBV27
d_call: TRBD1
clone_size: many
j_call: TRBJ1-1

cdr3_aa: CASSQEISYEQYF
cdr3_nt: TGTGCCAGCAGCCAAGAGATCTCCTACGAGCAGTACTTC
v_call: TRBV4-2
d_call: .
clone_size: .
j_call: TRBJ2-7

cdr3_aa: CASSLPLAGEETQYF
cdr3_nt: TGTGCCAGCAGCTTACCCCTAGCGGGGGAAGAGACCCAGTACTTC
v_call: TRBV7-2
d_call: TRBD2
clone_size: few
j_call: TRBJ2-5

cdr3_aa: CASSLSTSGGPISTDTQYF
cdr3_nt: TGTGCCAGCAGCTTATCGACCAGCGGGGGCCCAATTAGCACAGATACGCAGTATTTT
v_call: TRBV7-2
d_call: TRBD2
clone_size: few
j_call: TRBJ2-3

cdr3_aa: CASSLVSGIDTQYF
cdr3_nt: TGTGCCAGCAGCTTAGTCTCAGGGATAGATACGCAGTATTTT
v_call: TRBV7-2
d_call: .
clone_size: few
j_call: TRBJ2-3

cdr3_aa: CASSSTLSYEQYF
cdr3_nt: TGTGCCAGCAGCTCGACACTTTCCTACGAGCAGTACTTC
v_call: TRBV7-9
d_call: .
clone_size: few
j_call: TRBJ2-7

cdr3_aa: CASRPSGGSDYEQYF
cdr3_nt: TGTGCCAGCCGCCCTAGCGGGGGAAGCGACTACGAGCAGTACTTC
v_call: TRBV6-2/TRBV6-3
d_call: TRBD2
clone_size: few
j_call: TRBJ2-7

cdr3_aa: CASTHSAPGEGQYF
cdr3_nt: TGTGCCAGCACCCACTCCGCCCCGGGGGAGGGCCAGTACTTC
v_call: TRBV12-3/TRBV12-4
d_call: TRBD2
clone_size: .
j_call: TRBJ2-5

cdr3_aa: CASSIWGNTGELFF
cdr3_nt: TGTGCCAGTAGTATATGGGGGAACACCGGGGAGCTGTTTTTT
v_call: TRBV19
d_call: .
clone_size: many
j_call: TRBJ2-2

cdr3_aa: CASSPVSGGQGETQYF
cdr3_nt: TGTGCCAGCAGCCCGGTCAGCGGGGGGCAGGGAGAGACCCAGTACTTC
v_call: TRBV7-9
d_call: TRBD2
clone_size: medium-sized
j_call: TRBJ2-5

cdr3_aa: CASSLQGAPYNEQFF
cdr3_nt: TGTGCCAGCAGTTTGCAGGGGGCTCCCTACAATGAGCAGTTCTTC
v_call: TRBV6-2/TRBV6-3
d_call: TRBD1
clone_size: .
j_call: TRBJ2-1

cdr3_aa: CASSVATGRNTEAFF
cdr3_nt: TGTGCCAGCAGCGTAGCCACGGGGAGGAACACTGAAGCTTTCTTT
v_call: TRBV9
d_call: .
clone_size: few
j_call: TRBJ1-1

cdr3_aa: CASSLDGHTNTGELFF
cdr3_nt: TGTGCCAGCAGCTTAGACGGACACACGAACACCGGGGAGCTGTTTTTT
v_call: TRBV7-9
d_call: .
clone_size: .
j_call: TRBJ2-2

cdr3_aa: CASQFSHSNQPQHF
cdr3_nt: TGTGCCAGTCAGTTCTCTCATAGCAATCAGCCCCAGCATTTT
v_call: TRBV6-1
d_call: .
clone_size: .
j_call: TRBJ1-5

cdr3_aa: CASSLIGDTEAFF
cdr3_nt: TGTGCCAGCAGCTTAATCGGCGACACTGAAGCTTTCTTT
v_call: TRBV7-3
d_call: .
clone_size: many
j_call: TRBJ1-1

cdr3_aa: CASSLVQNGYTF
cdr3_nt: TGTGCCAGCAGCTTAGTACAGAATGGCTACACCTTC
v_call: TRBV7-9
d_call: .
clone_size: many
j_call: TRBJ1-2

cdr3_aa: CASSLSGLNNTQYF
cdr3_nt: TGTGCCAGCAGCTTATCGGGACTAAATAATACGCAGTATTTT
v_call: TRBV7-6
d_call: TRBD2
clone_size: few
j_call: TRBJ2-3

cdr3_aa: CASSHGSPNEQFF
cdr3_nt: TGTGCCAGCAGCCATGGGTCCCCCAATGAGCAGTTCTTC
v_call: TRBV4-2
d_call: .
clone_size: many
j_call: TRBJ2-1

cdr3_aa: CASSLGQGAVTEAFF
cdr3_nt: TGTGCCAGCAGTTTGGGACAGGGGGCCGTCACTGAAGCTTTCTTT
v_call: TRBV27
d_call: TRBD1
clone_size: many
j_call: TRBJ1-1

cdr3_aa: CASSTSSGGPSYNEQFF
cdr3_nt: TGTGCCAGCAGTACCTCTAGCGGGGGGCCCTCCTACAATGAGCAGTTCTTC
v_call: TRBV28
d_call: TRBD2
clone_size: .
j_call: TRBJ2-1

cdr3_aa: CASSPQGGNSYNEQFF
cdr3_nt: TGTGCCAGCAGCCCCCAAGGGGGCAACTCCTACAATGAGCAGTTCTTC
v_call: TRBV7-6
d_call: TRBD1
clone_size: many
j_call: TRBJ2-1

cdr3_aa: CASSVGLEASYEQYF
cdr3_nt: TGTGCCAGCAGCGTAGGGCTAGAGGCCTCGTACGAGCAGTACTTC
v_call: TRBV9
d_call: .
clone_size: .
j_call: TRBJ2-7

cdr3_aa: CASSLWEGRGANVLTF
cdr3_nt: TGTGCCAGCAGCTTATGGGAGGGGCGTGGGGCCAACGTCCTGACTTTC
v_call: TRBV7-2
d_call: TRBD2
clone_size: many
j_call: TRBJ2-6

cdr3_aa: CASSQVGNTIYF
cdr3_nt: TGTGCCAGCAGCCAGGTCGGAAACACCATATATTTT
v_call: TRBV4-2
d_call: .
clone_size: many
j_call: TRBJ1-3

cdr3_aa: CAWSVSQGALYGYTF
cdr3_nt: TGTGCCTGGAGTGTATCACAGGGGGCCCTCTATGGCTACACCTTC
v_call: TRBV30
d_call: TRBD1
clone_size: once
j_call: TRBJ1-2

cdr3_aa: CASSLEVDRGDQPQHF
cdr3_nt: TGTGCCAGCAGCCTAGAAGTGGACAGGGGTGATCAGCCCCAGCATTTT
v_call: TRBV7-8
d_call: TRBD1
clone_size: many
j_call: TRBJ1-5

cdr3_aa: CASSITGTGGNYGYTF
cdr3_nt: TGTGCCAGCAGCATCACCGGGACAGGGGGAAACTATGGCTACACCTTC
v_call: TRBV7-2
d_call: TRBD1
clone_size: many
j_call: TRBJ1-2

cdr3_aa: CASSPRGGIEQYF
cdr3_nt: TGTGCCAGCAGCCCCCGGGGAGGGATCGAGCAGTACTTC
v_call: TRBV7-8
d_call: TRBD2
clone_size: many
j_call: TRBJ2-7

cdr3_aa: CASSFTGVSGNTIYF
cdr3_nt: TGTGCCAGCAGTTTTACCGGAGTCTCTGGAAACACCATATATTTT
v_call: TRBV6-1
d_call: .
clone_size: .
j_call: TRBJ1-3

cdr3_aa: CSARNSPNTEAFF
cdr3_nt: TGCAGTGCTAGAAACAGCCCGAACACTGAAGCTTTCTTT
v_call: TRBV20-1
d_call: .
clone_size: few
j_call: TRBJ1-1

cdr3_aa: CASSHAWDNEQFF
cdr3_nt: TGTGCCAGCAGCCATGCTTGGGACAATGAGCAGTTCTTC
v_call: TRBV7-9
d_call: .
clone_size: few
j_call: TRBJ2-1

cdr3_aa: CASSQLGRRTYEQYF
cdr3_nt: TGCGCCAGCAGCCAACTGGGACGGAGGACCTACGAGCAGTACTTC
v_call: TRBV4-1
d_call: .
clone_size: few
j_call: TRBJ2-7

cdr3_aa: CASSWQGPSYEQYF
cdr3_nt: TGTGCCAGCAGTTGGCAGGGACCTTCCTACGAGCAGTACTTC
v_call: TRBV28
d_call: .
clone_size: .
j_call: TRBJ2-7

cdr3_aa: CASSFGTSYEQYF
cdr3_nt: TGTGCCAGCAGCTTTGGGACCTCCTACGAGCAGTACTTC
v_call: TRBV5-6
d_call: .
clone_size: .
j_call: TRBJ2-7

cdr3_aa: CASTEGGDEAFF
cdr3_nt: TGTGCCAGCACTGAAGGGGGAGATGAAGCTTTCTTT
v_call: TRBV12-3/TRBV12-4
d_call: .
clone_size: many
j_call: TRBJ1-1

cdr3_aa: CASSLVRRAGNEQFF
cdr3_nt: TGTGCCAGCAGCTTAGTACGACGGGCCGGGAATGAGCAGTTCTTC
v_call: TRBV7-9
d_call: .
clone_size: few
j_call: TRBJ2-1

cdr3_aa: CASSPSGQRGNEQFF
cdr3_nt: TGTGCCAGTAGCCCATCGGGACAGCGGGGCAATGAGCAGTTCTTC
v_call: TRBV19
d_call: .
clone_size: .
j_call: TRBJ2-1

cdr3_aa: CASSHLSAGGLEQFF
cdr3_nt: TGTGCCAGCAGCCACCTCTCCGCGGGGGGGCTTGAGCAGTTCTTC
v_call: TRBV7-8
d_call: TRBD2
clone_size: few
j_call: TRBJ2-1

cdr3_aa: CSARDPDLNEQFF
cdr3_nt: TGCAGTGCTAGAGATCCTGACCTCAATGAGCAGTTCTTC
v_call: TRBV20-1
d_call: .
clone_size: many
j_call: TRBJ2-1

cdr3_aa: CASRQTTGLNQPQHF
cdr3_nt: TGTGCCAGCAGGCAGACGACAGGGCTGAATCAGCCCCAGCATTTT
v_call: TRBV6-1
d_call: TRBD1
clone_size: many
j_call: TRBJ1-5

cdr3_aa: CASSQGDGASYEQYF
cdr3_nt: TGCGCCAGCAGCCAAGGGGACGGGGCCTCCTACGAGCAGTACTTC
v_call: TRBV4-1
d_call: .
clone_size: .
j_call: TRBJ2-7

cdr3_aa: CASSLTSGIPNEQFF
cdr3_nt: TGTGCCAGCAGCTTGACTAGCGGGATACCCAATGAGCAGTTCTTC
v_call: TRBV7-9
d_call: TRBD2
clone_size: few
j_call: TRBJ2-1

cdr3_aa: CAISETQDYEQYF
cdr3_nt: TGTGCCATCAGTGAGACTCAGGACTACGAGCAGTACTTC
v_call: TRBV10-3
d_call: .
clone_size: .
j_call: TRBJ2-7

cdr3_aa: CASSFTIGSYEQYF
cdr3_nt: TGTGCCAGCAGTTTCACTATAGGGTCCTACGAGCAGTACTTC
v_call: TRBV27
d_call: .
clone_size: .
j_call: TRBJ2-7

cdr3_aa: CASSLGGDPWGDEQFF
cdr3_nt: TGTGCCAGCAGCTTGGGGGGAGACCCCTGGGGAGATGAGCAGTTCTTC
v_call: TRBV5-6
d_call: .
clone_size: few
j_call: TRBJ2-1

cdr3_aa: CASTPGRDGDNEQFF
cdr3_nt: TGTGCCAGCACCCCCGGCCGGGACGGAGACAATGAGCAGTTCTTC
v_call: TRBV7-9
d_call: .
clone_size: .
j_call: TRBJ2-1

cdr3_aa: CSAPRPQGVANEKLFF
cdr3_nt: TGCAGTGCTCCTCGCCCCCAGGGGGTGGCTAATGAAAAACTGTTTTTT
v_call: TRBV20-1
d_call: TRBD1
clone_size: .
j_call: TRBJ1-4

cdr3_aa: CASSSGQGHQPQHF
cdr3_nt: TGTGCCAGCAGTTCCGGACAGGGACATCAGCCCCAGCATTTT
v_call: TRBV6-2/TRBV6-3
d_call: TRBD1
clone_size: many
j_call: TRBJ1-5

cdr3_aa: CASSHRAMMDTEAFF
cdr3_nt: TGTGCCAGCAGCCATAGGGCTATGATGGACACTGAAGCTTTCTTT
v_call: TRBV3-1
d_call: .
clone_size: .
j_call: TRBJ1-1

cdr3_aa: CASSYDRVGSMNTEAFF
cdr3_nt: TGTGCCAGCAGTTACGACAGGGTGGGAAGTATGAACACTGAAGCTTTCTTT
v_call: TRBV6-5
d_call: TRBD1
clone_size: .
j_call: TRBJ1-1